Listed here is a single T cell receptor beta chain. Its antigen is currently unknown. The data stem from a study of graft-versus-host responses after intestinal transplantation. Study observations and caveats: Individuals carrying graft-donor T cell macrochimerism showed high graft-versus-host to host-versus-graft clonal ratios in allografts. The recipient marrow held GvH clones, and some of them showed up first in ileum or blood.

The method was immunoSEQ multiplex PCR; TCRdb's version includes in-frame clones alone and lacks a portion of them. The table records around 96,000 clones, more than 85% of them present only once. Here the sequenced sample was unstimulated CD4+ T cells sorted from spleen or lymph node cells, taken before intestinal transplant. The receptor was isolated from a human donor who received an intestinal transplant.

The CDR3 here is CASSLMLAGTYEQYF. In DNA, the CDR3 is TGCGCCAGCAGCTTGATGCTAGCGGGGACCTACGAGCAGTACTTC. V gene TRBV5-1 combines with J gene TRBJ2-7; 9 nucleotides align to TRBD2. The germline gives CDR1 SGHRS, CDR2 YFSETQ. The CDR3 extends over 15 amino acids. V was pared by 1 base and J by 2 bases, with 4 bases of the junction left unmatched.